The 14 T cell receptor beta chains below come from one sample, sequenced in a study of persistence of HIV-infected CD4 T cells. No cognate antigen is known for these TCRs. Sequencing used immunoSEQ version 4 in survey mode. Clones were read by immunoSEQ multiplex PCR, and TCRdb kept only the in-frame ones, dropping some. The sample has about 9,200 clones; under 90% are singletons. The stimulus was an HIV-1 Gag 15-mer peptide pool, 0.8 to 1 ug/peptide/mL. Responding CD4+ T cells were sorted by upregulation of both CD40 ligand and CD69. This sample comprised CD4+ T cells sorted from PBMCs after roughly 18-hour stimulation, obtained from a patient who received antiretroviral therapy. These receptors originate from an adult woman with HIV who was CMV-seropositive.

This clone has just a few counts. This chain joins TRBV3-1 (or the pseudogene TRBV3-2) and TRBJ2-2, with TRBD1 matching 10 bases. V gave up 5 bases and J gave up 2 bases; unmatched junction bases: 5. Germline assignment: CDR1 LGHDT and CDR2 YNNKEL (reference sequence). CDR3 length: 16 amino acids. CDR3 region: CASSSTGGGNTGELFF. The CDR3 DNA reads TGTGCCAGCAGCTCGACAGGGGGCGGAAACACCGGGGAGCTGTTTTTT.

The chain has TRBV4-1 and TRBJ1-2; D is perhaps TRBD1 (5 bases). Germline loops: CDR1 MGHRA, CDR2 YSYEKL. The CDR3 runs to 17 residues. V was pared by 4 bases and J by 5 bases, with 23 bases between. As DNA, the CDR3 is TGCGCCAGCAGCCCCCAACGTGAAGTGGCAGGGATTTATGGCTACACCTTC. Translating gives CASSPQREVAGIYGYTF.

The chain links TRBV7-3 to TRBJ2-7; tentatively, D is TRBD2 (6 bases). Trimming took off 5 bases at V and 3 bases at J, with 17 bases between the two ends. The CDR3 extends over 15 amino acids. Germline V gene sequence: CDR1 SGHTA, CDR2 FQGTGA. DNA of the CDR3: TGTGCCAGCAGCCACGGGGGAGACAGAAACTACGAGCAGTACTTC. It specifies CASSHGGDRNYEQYF.

V gene TRBV7-9 combines with J gene TRBJ2-2; unclear D gene. Germline CDR1 reads SEHNR; CDR2 reads FQNEAQ (reference sequence). CDR3 size: 12 residues. Trimming took off 2 bases at V and 7 bases at J, with 5 bases between the two ends. The CDR3 DNA reads TGTGCCAGCAGCTTAATGGACGGGGAGCTGTTTTTT. Its protein is CASSLMDGELFF.

The chain uses TRBV24-1 and TRBJ1-1, with D hard to call. The V end lost 3 bases, the J end lost 0 bases, and 7 bases lay between the germline ends. The CDR3 has 14 residues. Germline CDR1 is KGHDR and CDR2 is SFDVKD. DNA for the CDR3: TGTGCCACCAGTGATGCAAGGCTGAACACTGAAGCTTTCTTT. Translation gives CATSDARLNTEAFF.

The chain is built from TRBV6-5 and TRBJ1-3; the D is unclear. From germline, CDR1 is MNHEY and CDR2 SVGAGI. This CDR3 region has 14 residues. V gave up 1 base and J gave up 0 bases, with 4 bases separating them. This CDR3 reads CASSYYASGNTIYF. The CDR3 DNA is TGTGCCAGCAGTTACTATGCCTCTGGAAACACCATATATTTT.

This clone was observed a few times. This rearrangement joins TRBV5-1 to TRBJ2-1; a possible D gene is TRBD2 (6 bases). The V gene lost 4 bases and the J gene lost 0 bases, with 14 bases spanning the gap. The CDR3 totals 16 residues. Per the germline V gene, CDR1 is SGHRS and CDR2 is YFSETQ. Here the CDR3 DNA reads TGCGCCAGCAGCCCGACGACTAGAGGCTCCTACAATGAGCAGTTCTTC. Encoded protein: CASSPTTRGSYNEQFF.

The J gene is TRBJ1-1, the V gene TRBV30; 7 nucleotides line up with TRBD1. CDR1 is GTSNPN, CDR2 SVGIG, per germline (reference sequence). CDR3 length: 16 amino acids. The trim removed 2 bases at V and 0 bases at J, leaving 9 bases unmatched. The CDR3 nucleotides read TGTGCCTGGAGTCGCCCGGACAGGACCTTGAACACTGAAGCTTTCTTT. Residues: CAWSRPDRTLNTEAFF.

This clone was counted only a few times. The chain is built from TRBV12-3 or TRBV12-4 and TRBJ1-1; tentative D call: TRBD1 (5 bases). The V end lost 4 bases, the J end lost 11 bases, and 17 bases lay between the germline ends. The CDR3 is made up of 13 amino acids. The CDR3 DNA is TGTGCCAGCAGTTCCGCGGGACGTTGGGACGCTTTCTTT. This encodes CASSSAGRWDAFF.

The chain joins TRBV6-5 to TRBJ1-1; TRBD1 matches at 7 bases. CDR1 and CDR2 from the germline V gene are MNHEY and SVGAGI. J gave up 11 bases and V 4 bases, and 4 bases lay outside the gene matches. This CDR3 region has 11 residues. The CDR3 DNA reads TGTGCCAGCAGTTCCAGGGGGAGGGCTTTCTTT. Translating it yields CASSSRGRAFF.

This clone was observed a few times. The chain uses TRBV7-9 and TRBJ1-2; possibly TRBD1 for D (5 bases). This CDR3 is 15 amino acids long. Trimming took off 5 bases at V and 8 bases at J, with 21 bases between the two ends. CDR1 and CDR2 (germline): SEHNR, FQNEAQ (reference sequence). The CDR3 spells CASSARAGDSGGYTF. CDR3 sequence (DNA): TGTGCCAGCAGCGCCCGTGCGGGGGATTCAGGCGGCTACACCTTC.

The chain joins TRBV3-1 (or the pseudogene TRBV3-2) to TRBJ2-1; possible D gene TRBD2, 6 bases. V was trimmed by 2 bases and J by 7 bases, leaving 15 bases between them. The CDR3 is made up of 15 amino acids. In germline, CDR1 is LGHDT, CDR2 YNNKEL (reference sequence). The DNA for the CDR3 is TGTGCCAGCAGCCAAAGACTAGTGATTGGGAATGAGCAGTTCTTC. This codes for CASSQRLVIGNEQFF.

The rearrangement joins TRBV21-1 to TRBJ1-1. TRBV21-1 is an annotated pseudogene. The CDR3 contains 17 residues. CDR3 loop: CASSQRQLRQRDTEAFF. The CDR3 DNA reads as TGTGCCAGCAGCCAACGCCAATTAAGGCAAAGGGACACTGAAGCTTTCTTT.

This chain links TRBV18 with TRBJ1-5; tentatively, D is TRBD1 (5 bases). The CDR3 spans 16 residues. Trimming stripped 4 bases from V and 6 bases from J, with 19 bases between. Germline V gene lookup returns CDR1 KGHSH and CDR2 LQKENI. In DNA, the CDR3 is TGTGCCAGCTCACGGGACTTTCGGGGTATGGGTCAGCCCCAGCATTTT. Protein product: CASSRDFRGMGQPQHF.